One TCR beta chain is described in this entry. Its antigen is not known. Germline V lookup: CDR1 LNHDA, CDR2 SQIVND (reference sequence). There are 13 residues in the CDR3. The V and J ends lost 4 bases and 4 bases, in that order; junction bases with no gene match: 1. The data stem from a study of T cell responses to AZD1222 COVID-19 vaccine. Study-level information: Second doses were pooled across both intervals (about 4 or about 12 weeks).

Method: immunoSEQ multiplex PCR; TCRdb's copy keeps in-frame clones and lacks some. The top ten clones hold about 2.2% of a sample with about 86,000 clones, around 90% of them seen once. General observations from the study: Spike-specific TCR breadth and depth rose after two AZD1222 doses. Just a handful of people given AZD1222 tested seropositive at baseline. The donor cohort was predominantly white British with a female majority, and clonal diversity may have been underestimated.

The receptor comes from an adult in good health. This chain joins TRBV19 and TRBJ1-3; 7 positions agree with TRBD1. Sequencing was performed on peripheral blood, taken on day 0 of AZD1222 vaccination. CDR3 bases: TGTGCCAGTAGTAGGACAGGAGGAAACACCATATATTTT. Translation gives CASSRTGGNTIYF.